This TCR beta chain was observed in a study of cytomegalovirus exposure and HLA in healthy donors. Turning to the study itself: In an earlier analysis, approximately 120 million unique TCR beta sequences were found from about 190 million T cells. Membership in the Caucasian-associated ancestry cluster was found for around 81% of roughly 360 genotyped donors.

Study-wide points: Cytomegalovirus-associated TCR beta chains were listed, numbering some 170. The study had only CMV serostatus as immune exposure information.

This CDR3 has 17 amino acids. Deletions cut 0 bases from V and 7 bases from J, with 18 bases between. Germline-derived CDR1 and CDR2 are KGHSH and LQKENI. This PCR relied on a set of 60 Vbeta primers and 13 Jbeta primers. Profiling relied on immunoSEQ multiplex PCR, and the TCRdb table lists in-frame clones only, not all of them. This repertoire shows about 170,000 clones, 80% to 90% found once; its top ten account for about 2.7%. A word on this clone: Antigen specificity is unknown.

This receptor was taken from a young man in good health and CMV-seropositive. The genes are TRBV18 and TRBJ1-4; D remains unclear. The sample taken for sequencing was PBMCs. This chain's CDR3 is CASSPPSTEESLEKLFF. The CDR3 DNA reads TGTGCCAGCTCACCACCGTCGACCGAGGAGTCTCTTGAAAAACTGTTTTTT.